The 19 T cell receptor beta chains reported below all come from one sample, sequenced in a study of shared clonotypes between healthy human individuals. Some clones are missing from TCRdb's copy, which holds only in-frame ones; the method was immunoSEQ multiplex PCR. The sample lists 2 million to 3 million clones; approximately 94% were seen once. The sequenced material came from naive CD4+ T cells from PBMCs. The subset: CD45RA+ positively selected. Receptor source: a man younger than 35 in good health. Some clones in this sample may be carry-over from other donors' samples.

The chain uses TRBV6-6 and TRBJ1-4; D perhaps matches TRBD1 (6 bases). The CDR3 totals 15 residues. Trimming took off 4 bases at V and 0 bases at J, with 9 bases between the two ends. Germline loops: CDR1 MNHNY, CDR2 SVGAGI (reference sequence). CDR3 amino acids: CASSWAGATNEKLFF. CDR3 in DNA: TGTGCCAGCAGTTGGGCAGGGGCAACTAATGAAAAACTGTTTTTT.

J is TRBJ2-1 and V is TRBV30; 10 bases map to TRBD2. The ends lost 8 bases at V and 10 bases at J; junction bases unmatched: 5. Germline assignment: CDR1 GTSNPN and CDR2 SVGIG (reference sequence). This CDR3 has 11 amino acids. This CDR3 is CAPLAGEEQFF. The CDR3 region has the DNA TGTGCCCCCCTAGCGGGAGAGGAGCAGTTCTTC. Based on the CDR3 plus reference TRBV30 and TRBJ2-1, the full variable domain is SQTIHQWPATLVQPVGSPLSLECTVEGTSNPNLYWYRQAAGRGLQLLFYSVGIGQISSEVPQNLSASRPQDRQFILSSKKLLLSDSGFYLCAPLAGEEQFFGPGTRLTVL.

The V call is TRBV7-2, the J call TRBJ1-2, with no clear D. Trimming removed 1 base from V and 3 bases from J, with 15 bases in between. Germline V lookup: CDR1 SGHTA, CDR2 FQGNSA. CDR3 size: 16 residues. Here the CDR3 reads CASSLGPAPVYYGYTF. The CDR3 DNA follows: TGTGCCAGCAGCTTAGGGCCAGCCCCGGTATACTATGGCTACACCTTC.

CDR3 amino acids: CASSQDRGDTDTQYF. In nucleotides, the CDR3 is TGTGCCAGCAGCCAGGACAGGGGCGACACAGATACGCAGTATTTT. The V call is TRBV11-2, the J call TRBJ2-3; 9 positions agree with TRBD1. In germline, CDR1 is SGHAT, CDR2 FQNNGV. Unmatched junction bases numbered 5, after V lost 5 bases and J lost 2 bases. The length of the CDR3 is 15 residues.

The chain is built from TRBV11-2 and TRBJ2-7, with 10 bases lining up with TRBD1. The V gene's germline CDR1 is SGHAT and CDR2 FQNNGV. Trimming removed 4 bases from V and 5 bases from J; junction bases left unmatched: 8. The CDR3 loop spans 15 amino acids. CDR3 region: CASSSGTGVFDEQYF. Here the CDR3 DNA reads TGTGCCAGCAGCTCCGGGACAGGGGTTTTTGACGAGCAGTACTTC. The variable domain in full, with the rest retrieved from reference TRBV11-2 and TRBJ2-7, is EAGVAQSPRYKIIEKRQSVAFWCNPISGHATLYWYQQILGQGPKLLIQFQNNGVVDDSQLPKDRFSAERLKGVDSTLKIQPAKLEDSAVYLCASSSGTGVFDEQYFGPGTRLTVT.

The chain joins TRBV10-3 to TRBJ1-2; 7 positions agree with TRBD1. The germline V gene has CDR1 ENHRY and CDR2 SYGVKD. The CDR3 covers 16 residues. V lost 0 bases to trimming and J lost 1 base; unmatched junction nucleotides: 5. CDR3 bases: TGTGCCATCAGTGAGTCAGGGGGCTTACGTAACTATGGCTACACCTTC. The encoded protein is CAISESGGLRNYGYTF.

The rearrangement uses TRBV4-2 and TRBJ2-7, with 11 bases fitting TRBD2. Germline values: CDR1 LGHNA, CDR2 YNFKEQ. Trimming removed 5 bases from V and 1 base from J; junction bases left unmatched: 7. The length of the CDR3 is 16 residues. CDR3 nucleotides: TGTGCCAGCAGCTCGGTGACTAGCGGGATTTCCTACGAGCAGTACTTC. Amino acids: CASSSVTSGISYEQYF.

This rearrangement joins TRBV28 to TRBJ2-7; D is ambiguous. V shed 3 bases and J shed 2 bases, with 8 bases lying between them. The CDR3 runs to 13 residues. Germline V lookup: CDR1 MDHEN, CDR2 SYDVKM. As DNA, the CDR3 is TGTGCCAGCAGTTTGGTTAGGCCCTACGAGCAGTACTTC. Translation gives CASSLVRPYEQYF.

CDR3 sequence reads: CASSWNPGEETQYF. The CDR3 DNA reads TGCGCCAGCAGCTGGAACCCAGGGGAAGAGACCCAGTACTTC. This rearrangement joins TRBV5-1 to TRBJ2-5, with D possibly matching TRBD1 (6 bases). CDR1 is SGHRS, CDR2 YFSETQ, per germline. The ends were cut back, 3 bases at V and 3 bases at J, with 12 bases in the middle. The CDR3 runs 14 residues.

The gene calls are TRBV5-4 and TRBJ2-5; D gene uncertain. The DNA end is more similar to TRBJ2-7, so the J call may be wrong. In germline, CDR1 is SGHNT, CDR2 YYREEE (reference sequence). This CDR3 comprises 14 residues. The CDR3 sequence is CASSFAGSPYEQYF. The CDR3 DNA sequence: TGTGCCAGCAGCTTTGCAGGTTCCCCCTACGAGCAGTACTTC.

The rearrangement links TRBV6-1 to TRBJ1-2, with D possibly matching TRBD1 (6 bases). V was cut by 10 bases and J by 4 bases, with 16 bases left in between. The CDR3 runs to 13 residues. Germline assignment: CDR1 MNHNS and CDR2 SASEGT. CDR3: CATGRDTFYGYTF. The CDR3 DNA reads as TGTGCCACCGGCCGGGACACCTTCTATGGCTACACCTTC.

This clone has more than one count but fewer than ten. The sample has other DNA sequences that encode this CDR3 too. This chain joins TRBV28 and TRBJ1-5; 11 bases align to TRBD1. Germline V CDR1 and CDR2: MDHEN, SYDVKM. The CDR3 extends over 13 amino acids. V lost 4 bases to trimming and J lost 7 bases; unmatched junction nucleotides: 0. The CDR3 nucleotides read TGTGCCAGCAGTTGGACAGGGGGCCAGCCCCAGCATTTT. Its protein product is CASSWTGGQPQHF.

The chain links TRBV13 to TRBJ1-2; D possibly corresponds to TRBD1 (5 bases). Trimming shortened V by 2 bases and J by 1 base, and 8 bases separated the two germline ends. This CDR3 is 14 amino acids long. Germline V gives CDR1 PRHDT, CDR2 FYEKMQ (reference sequence). CDR3 protein: CASSLPGINYGYTF. In DNA, the CDR3 is TGTGCCAGCAGCTTACCAGGGATTAACTATGGCTACACCTTC. Full variable domain (missing parts from reference TRBV13 and TRBJ1-2): AAGVIQSPRHLIKEKRETATLKCYPIPRHDTVYWYQQGPGQDPQFLISFYEKMQSDKGSIPDRFSAQQFSDYHSELNMSSLELGDSALYFCASSLPGINYGYTFGSGTRLTVV.

The rearrangement joins TRBV6-6 to TRBJ2-7, with 7 bases matching TRBD2. J was trimmed by 1 base and V by 2 bases; bases with no gene match: 8. This CDR3 is 16 amino acids long. CDR1 MNHNY and CDR2 SVGAGI come from the germline V gene (reference sequence). The CDR3 is CASSYPKRDPSYEQYF. The DNA of the CDR3 is TGTGCCAGCAGTTACCCGAAGCGGGATCCATCCTACGAGCAGTACTTC.

This clone turned up a few times. CDR3 sequence (DNA): TGTGCCAGCAGCCCGACCCCCGACAGGGACTATGGCTACACCTTC. Protein: CASSPTPDRDYGYTF. J is TRBJ1-2 and V is TRBV7-3; 7 nucleotides align to TRBD1. V gave up 5 bases and J gave up 3 bases; unmatched junction bases: 9. Germline CDR1 is SGHTA and CDR2 is FQGTGA. The length of the CDR3 is 15 residues.

V usage is TRBV5-1 and J usage is TRBJ2-3, with TRBD2 identical over 7 bases. The CDR3 length is 16 residues. V lost 1 base to trimming and J lost 4 bases; unmatched junction nucleotides: 9. From germline, CDR1 is SGHRS and CDR2 YFSETQ. DNA of the CDR3: TGCGCCAGCAGCTTGCAGGCGGGAGTTGGCGCAGATACGCAGTATTTT. Translated, it gives CASSLQAGVGADTQYF.

The rearrangement links TRBV9 to TRBJ2-7; D is undetermined. The germline V gene encodes CDR1 SGDLS and CDR2 YYNGEE. This CDR3 is 12 amino acids long. The germline V and J ends were trimmed by 7 bases and 3 bases, with 11 bases remaining between them. The DNA for the CDR3 is TGTGCCAGCGGCTCCGGTTACTACGAGCAGTACTTC. It translates to CASGSGYYEQYF. The whole variable domain, filled in from reference TRBV9 and TRBJ2-7, reads DSGVTQTPKHLITATGQRVTLRCSPRSGDLSVYWYQQSLDQGLQFLIQYYNGEERAKGNILERFSAQQFPDLHSELNLSSLELGDSALYFCASGSGYYEQYFGPGTRLTVT.

This chain links TRBV2 with TRBJ2-7; tentative D call: TRBD2 (5 bases). The V end lost 8 bases, the J end lost 3 bases, and 11 bases lay between the germline ends. CDR1 is SNHLY and CDR2 is FYNNEI in the germline V gene. The CDR3 totals 12 residues. The CDR3 sequence: CASRTSHYEQYF. CDR3 DNA: TGTGCCAGCCGGACTTCTCACTACGAGCAGTACTTC.

CDR3 residues: CASSLATRAQETQYF. CDR3 DNA: TGCGCCAGCAGCTTGGCGACTAGGGCGCAAGAGACCCAGTACTTC. The chain links TRBV5-1 to TRBJ2-5; D might be TRBD2 (6 bases). V was clipped by 0 bases and J by 2 bases, with 11 bases between them. Germline V gene data show CDR1 as SGHRS and CDR2 as YFSETQ. The CDR3 contains 15 residues.